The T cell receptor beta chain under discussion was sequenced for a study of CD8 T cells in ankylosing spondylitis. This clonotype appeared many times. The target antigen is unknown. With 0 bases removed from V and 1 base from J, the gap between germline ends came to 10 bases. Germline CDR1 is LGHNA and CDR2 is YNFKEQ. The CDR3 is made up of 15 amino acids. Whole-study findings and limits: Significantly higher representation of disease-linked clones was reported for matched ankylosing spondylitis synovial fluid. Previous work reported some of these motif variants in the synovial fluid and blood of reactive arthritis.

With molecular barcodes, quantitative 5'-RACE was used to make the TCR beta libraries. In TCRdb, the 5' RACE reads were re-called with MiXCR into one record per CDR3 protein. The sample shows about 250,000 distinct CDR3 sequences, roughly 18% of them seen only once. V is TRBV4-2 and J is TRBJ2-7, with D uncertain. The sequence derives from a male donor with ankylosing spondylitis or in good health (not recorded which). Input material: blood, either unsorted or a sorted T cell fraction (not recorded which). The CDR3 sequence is CASSQEGRSSYEQYF. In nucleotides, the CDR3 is TGTGCCAGCAGCCAAGAGGGCAGATCGTCCTACGAGCAGTACTTC.